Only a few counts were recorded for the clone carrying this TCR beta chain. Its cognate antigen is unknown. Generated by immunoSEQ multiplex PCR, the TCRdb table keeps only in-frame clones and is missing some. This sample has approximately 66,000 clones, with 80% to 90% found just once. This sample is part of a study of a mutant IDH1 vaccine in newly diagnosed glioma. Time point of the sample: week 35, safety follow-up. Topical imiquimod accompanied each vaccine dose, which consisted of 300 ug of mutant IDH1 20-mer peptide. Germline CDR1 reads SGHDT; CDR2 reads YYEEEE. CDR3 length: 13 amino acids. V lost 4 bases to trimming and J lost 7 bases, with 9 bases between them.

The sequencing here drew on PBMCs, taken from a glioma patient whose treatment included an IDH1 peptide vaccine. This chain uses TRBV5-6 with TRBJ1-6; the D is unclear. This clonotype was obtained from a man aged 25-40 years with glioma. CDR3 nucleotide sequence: TGTGCCAGCAGCCCTATGCGGAATTCACCCCTCCACTTT. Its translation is CASSPMRNSPLHF.